This T cell receptor beta chain was recorded in a study of cytotoxic CD8 clonotypes in ibrutinib-treated CLL (dated by TCRdb to the early 2020s). For the wider study: The cohort included roughly 15 treatment-naive and fewer than 12 relapsed/refractory patients; 17 to 18 were IGHV unmutated. Responses were partial in approximately 24 patients and complete in 2; after median about 5.5 years follow-up, about 14 stayed in remission and approximately twelve progressed. The response samples were drawn at a median of approximately 12 months into treatment, with a range of roughly 6 to 36 months. On average, each sample yielded around 270,000 productive templates and roughly 95,000 productive rearrangements. Of the 86 participants in the trial, 25 to 30 had longitudinal samples available. Cryopreserved peripheral blood mononuclear cells were obtained prior to treatment, at the time of response, and at either disease progression or sustained remission. All remission and progressive disease samples were collected while patients were still receiving ibrutinib.

General conclusions and limits of the study: At ibrutinib response clonality went up, during sustained remission it held steady, and at progression it dropped back toward baseline. Baseline clonality exceeded that of age-matched healthy donors and correlated strongly with circulating CD8+ T-cell counts. Lymph node repertoires were not examined, and the timing of sampling was not matched between patients in sustained remission and those whose disease progressed. Public clonotypes were rare and either contracted or stayed stable during treatment, and the rise in clonality at ibrutinib response reflected the expansion of private clonotypes.

Inclusive of the bounding cysteine and phenylalanine, the CDR3 is 15 residues long. The only DNA kept is the CDR3, 45 bases in frame from the first base. Looking up the germline V gene yields CDR1 SQVTM and CDR2 ANQGSEA. The V end loses 3 bases and the J end loses 2 bases, and a stretch of 15 bases separates them. A MiSeq instrument was used for deep resolution sequencing, which targeted depths ranging from 1 in 1 million up to 1 in 200,000 T cells, with coverage averaging 10x for each clonotype. The immunoSEQ hsTCRB Kit was used to generate TCR beta libraries. On the authors' methods: The data were analyzed with ImmunoSEQ Analyzer and ImmunoSEQ Data Assistant, and V, D and J gene assignments followed IMGT definitions. Clonality, which ranges from 0 to 1, was calculated by subtracting the normalized Shannon entropy of productive rearrangement frequencies from one. Only overrepresented clonotypes making up at least 0.05% of each patient's repertoire were included in the public clonotype analysis. About a dozen age-matched healthy donor repertoires from immuneACCESS served as clonality controls. TCRdb provides this immuneACCESS table in a form limited to in-frame rearrangements. Some clones are lacking; in checked studies, under half of them reflect an unresolved V gene, and why the rest are absent is not known. V, J and clone size reflect that table, while D and trimming were determined from the DNA. Within this sample are 150,000 or so clones, with more than 75% of them counted one time only. The top ten clones comprise under 2.5% of the sample.

What this sample's time point label stands for: roughly 12 months on ibrutinib. For TCR beta library preparation, roughly 2.2 micrograms of genomic DNA were isolated from cryopreserved PBMCs. Longitudinal blood samples from CLL patients receiving ibrutinib monotherapy were subjected to high-throughput TCR beta sequencing. The patients took part in an open-label, single-center phase 2 trial of ibrutinib monotherapy. Details on this clone: Its antigen target is currently unknown. No base quality information exists; no much larger clone differs at one position.

Recombination connected TRBV29-1 to TRBJ2-3, with TRBD1 perhaps the D gene, on 6 matching bases. Here the sequenced sample was PBMCs, taken after 12 months of ibrutinib treatment. This receptor was obtained from a human donor with chronic lymphocytic leukemia. At the DNA level, the sequence is TGCAGCGTTGACGGCAGGACAGCTATCACAGATACGCAGTATTTT. This is translated as CSVDGRTAITDTQYF.